Following are 9 T cell receptor beta chains from one sample sequenced in a study of blood T cell repertoires in COVID-19. Assay: immunoSEQ multiplex PCR; the TCRdb copy retains only in-frame clones and omits some. The sample lists some 260,000 clones, about 80% occurring once. Sequenced material: PBMCs or T cells enriched from blood (not recorded which). These receptors originate from a man aged 25 to 40 with acute COVID-19.

The chain is built from TRBV19 and TRBJ2-3; D unresolved. The CDR3 is 10 amino acids. Trimming took 7 bases from V and 5 from J, leaving 4 bases between them. Germline V CDR1 and CDR2: LNHDA, SQIVND (reference sequence). CDR3 coding DNA: TGTGCCAGTATCGGAGATACGCAGTATTTT. Residues: CASIGDTQYF.

The CDR3 sequence is CASSTPTDLSNQPQHF. Written as DNA, the CDR3 is TGTGCCAGCAGCACCCCGACAGATCTTAGCAATCAGCCCCAGCATTTT. The chain is built from TRBV5-8 and TRBJ1-5; a possible D gene is TRBD1 (5 bases). Trimming shortened V by 4 bases and J by 0 bases, and 14 bases separated the two germline ends. This CDR3 region has 16 residues. From germline, CDR1 is SGHTS and CDR2 YDEGEE. Full variable domain (outside the CDR3, taken from reference TRBV5-8 and TRBJ1-5): EAGVTQSPTHLIKTRGQQATLRCSPISGHTSVYWYQQALGLGLQFLLWYDEGEERNRGNFPPRFSGRQFPNYSSELNVNALELEDSALYLCASSTPTDLSNQPQHFGDGTRLSIL.

This rearrangement joins TRBV19 to TRBJ2-3; TRBD2 aligns across 12 bases. V lost 4 bases and J lost 4; bases outside the gene matches: 9. The CDR3 is 17 amino acids. CDR1 is LNHDA, CDR2 SQIVND, per germline (reference sequence). The CDR3 region is CASSRSRLAGVPDTQYF. Written as DNA, the CDR3 is TGTGCCAGTAGTAGATCCCGACTAGCGGGGGTCCCAGATACGCAGTATTTT.

This clone was seen a handful of times. The chain employs TRBV21-1 and TRBJ2-3; TRBD2, the table's D call, was not compared with the DNA. TRBV21-1 is marked as a pseudogene. The CDR3 has 17 amino acids. CDR3 residues: CASSKVGLAGATDTQYF. The CDR3 nucleotides read TGTGCCAGCAGCAAAGTAGGGCTAGCGGGGGCCACAGATACGCAGTATTTT.

V is TRBV11-1 and J is TRBJ2-5, with D tentatively TRBD1 (6 bases). This CDR3 comprises 15 residues. CDR1 and CDR2 from the germline V gene are SGHAT and FQDESV (reference sequence). V lost 4 bases to trimming and J lost 1 base, with 13 bases between them. This chain's CDR3 is CASSSIQGPQETQYF. CDR3 in DNA: TGTGCCAGCAGCTCCATACAGGGTCCCCAAGAGACCCAGTACTTC.

The rearrangement joins TRBV10-3 to TRBJ2-2; tentative D call: TRBD1 (5 bases). There are 14 residues in the CDR3. Trimming removed 10 bases from V and 0 bases from J, with 12 bases in between. CDR1 ENHRY and CDR2 SYGVKD come from the germline V gene. CDR3 DNA sequence: TGTGCCACCCGACAGCCTGCGAACACCGGGGAGCTGTTTTTT. Protein: CATRQPANTGELFF.

This clone has only a few counts. The chain couples TRBV7-9 to TRBJ1-3, with a weak D call TRBD1 (5 bases). Trimming pared 1 base from V and 6 bases from J, leaving 10 bases between. Germline lookup yields CDR1 SEHNR and CDR2 FQNEAQ (reference sequence). The CDR3 covers 14 residues. CDR3: CASSLEQALNTIYF. The CDR3 DNA reads as TGTGCCAGCAGCTTAGAACAGGCGCTAAACACCATATATTTT.

This rearrangement joins TRBV29-1 to TRBJ1-1; 9 bases align to TRBD1. V shed 6 bases, J shed 11 bases, and the junction held 7 bases outside the gene matches. The CDR3 extends over 11 amino acids. CDR1 SQVTM and CDR2 ANQGSEA come from the germline V gene. In DNA form, the CDR3 reads TGCAGCGTCCGCCGGGACAGGGAGGCTTTCTTT. This gives the protein CSVRRDREAFF.

The chain carries TRBV7-8 and TRBJ2-1; 11 nucleotides match TRBD1. V lost 5 bases and J lost 7; bases outside the gene matches: 13. This CDR3 spans 17 amino acids. Germline CDR1 and CDR2: SGHVS and FQNEAQ. CDR3 nucleotides: TGTGCCAGCAGCCCGCGCCCGGGACAGGGGGTTGGTAATGAGCAGTTCTTC. It specifies CASSPRPGQGVGNEQFF.